The 5 T cell receptor beta chains in this list originate from one sample, sequenced in a study of cytomegalovirus exposure and HLA in healthy donors. PCR employed 60 Vbeta and 13 Jbeta primers. Profiled with immunoSEQ multiplex PCR; TCRdb holds only in-frame clones, not every one. In the table there are about 160,000 clones, 82% of which are singletons. Sequenced: PBMCs. All receptors derive from a girl between 5 and 17 years old in good health and CMV-seropositive.

This chain joins TRBV28 and TRBJ1-1; 11 bases match TRBD1. CDR3 size: 15 residues. The V gene's germline CDR1 is MDHEN and CDR2 SYDVKM. The V and J ends lost 6 bases and 1 base, in that order; junction bases with no gene match: 4. The CDR3 region is CASSRGTGGNTEAFF. CDR3 in DNA: TGTGCCAGCAGCCGAGGGACAGGGGGGAACACTGAAGCTTTCTTT. Together with reference TRBV28 and TRBJ1-1, the CDR3 gives the full variable domain: DVKVTQSSRYLVKRTGEKVFLECVQDMDHENMFWYRQDPGLGLRLIYFSYDVKMKEKGDIPEGYSVSREKKERFSLILESASTNQTSMYLCASSRGTGGNTEAFFGQGTRLTVV.

The rearrangement joins TRBV28 to TRBJ1-1; 7 nucleotides match TRBD1. J lost 4 bases, V lost 3 bases, and 5 bases had no gene match. The CDR3 loop spans 14 amino acids. Germline V gene sequence: CDR1 MDHEN, CDR2 SYDVKM. The CDR3 DNA is TGTGCCAGCAGTTTTCGAAACAGGGGCACTGAAGCTTTCTTT. This translates into CASSFRNRGTEAFF.

This rearrangement joins TRBV7-3 to TRBJ2-7, with TRBD1 matching 9 bases. Germline trimming cut 4 bases from V and 5 bases from J; bases unmatched to any gene: 3. The CDR3 is 13 amino acids. Germline assignment: CDR1 SGHTA and CDR2 FQGTGA. This chain's CDR3 is CASSSRTGDEQYF. The CDR3, as DNA: TGTGCCAGCAGCTCCAGGACAGGGGACGAGCAGTACTTC. The variable domain in full, with the rest retrieved from reference TRBV7-3 and TRBJ2-7, is GAGVSQTPSNKVTEKGKYVELRCDPISGHTALYWYRQSLGQGPEFLIYFQGTGAADDSGLPNDRFFAVRPEGSVSTLKIQRTERGDSAVYLCASSSRTGDEQYFGPGTRLTVT.

This clone has only a few counts. The V and J genes are TRBV28 and TRBJ1-4; D uncertain. Trimming left V 3 bases short and J 8 bases short, with 4 bases between. This CDR3 region has 11 residues. Germline loops: CDR1 MDHEN, CDR2 SYDVKM. CDR3 DNA sequence: TGTGCCAGCAGTTTGTCGGAAAAACTGTTTTTT. Its translation: CASSLSEKLFF.

This clone came up a few times. The rearrangement uses TRBV6-1 and TRBJ2-3; 14 nucleotides agree with TRBD2. J was trimmed by 3 bases and V by 0 bases; bases with no gene match: 8. Looked up from germline, CDR1 is MNHNS and CDR2 is SASEGT. This CDR3 is 19 amino acids long. CDR3 loop: CASSEATSGREEETDTQYF. The CDR3 DNA reads as TGTGCCAGCAGTGAAGCGACTAGCGGGAGGGAAGAGGAGACAGATACGCAGTATTTT.